This T cell receptor (beta chain) stems from a study of blood T cell repertoires in COVID-19 (dated by TCRdb to 2019 to 2021). Regarding the complete study: The collaborator samples originated in the United States, Italy and Spain and spanned the acute and convalescent phases of COVID-19. Where HLA class I and class II types were available, the types were taken from metadata supplied by the sample provider, not from assay-based typing. A de-identified subject ID, COVID-19 status, age in years and sex were almost always included in the sample metadata. The repertoires were made available in a free public database intended to serve as a resource for research on the immune response to SARS-CoV-2. The prospective study material was composed of cDNA or gDNA derived from T cells, B-cell-depleted T cells, or PBMCs. Subjects who had been exposed to COVID-19, were actively infected with it, or had recovered from it provided the deeply sampled blood TCRbeta repertoires that made up the dataset. Samples came from the ongoing ImmuneRACE study (first 160 participants) plus 1,254 subjects from 6 global collaborators. What the authors observed across the whole study: How much clinical and demographic metadata was included differed by source and by participant, and the metadata was provided uncurated.

TCRbeta CDR3 regions were amplified from genomic DNA using the immunoSEQ Assay, a bias-controlled multiplex PCR. Per the authors' processing: The number of nucleated cells in each sample was estimated from the amplification of reference gene primers within the assay. Sequence reads were collapsed and filtered to measure the absolute abundance of every unique TCRbeta CDR3 rearrangement. For each sample, productive Simpson clonality was calculated by taking the square root of Simpson's diversity index across productive rearrangements. In its TCRdb copy, this immuneACCESS table keeps in-frame sequences only and misses some clones. Where compared with another copy, unresolved V genes explain less than half of these, and the others have no known cause. V and J calls and clone size are given by that table; D and trimming were obtained from the DNA. The sample table contains roughly 54,000 clones; only one count was recorded for 86% of them. Of the sample, 2% to 2.5% is held by the ten largest clones.

Whole blood was collected in K2EDTA tubes by collaborating institutions according to the institutions' own protocols. For TCRbeta analysis, collaborators shipped samples as frozen whole blood, isolated PBMCs, or DNA extracted from either of those sample types. Comment on this clone: This receptor's antigen is unknown. Nothing much larger sits one base from this clone, and base qualities are not available.

From a lookup of the germline V gene, CDR1 and CDR2 are SGDLS and YYNGEE. The CDR3 goes from the cysteine to the phenylalanine over 13 residues. Only CDR3 DNA is held: 39 bases, read in frame from base 1. V and J lose 0 bases and 3 bases, and a span of 7 bases separates them. Sequenced sample: peripheral blood. The chain is assembled from TRBV9 and TRBJ2-7, with the D gene too uncertain to name. The sequence was obtained from an older woman with acute or convalescent COVID-19. The CDR3 loop reads CASSVGLFYEQYF. The DNA reads TGTGCCAGCAGCGTAGGACTGTTCTACGAGCAGTACTTC.